The rows below give T cell receptor beta chains drawn from one sample of a study of T-cell reconstitution after alpha-beta-depleted transplantation in children. Via MiXCR, TCRdb re-called the PCR reads, giving one row per CDR3 protein. The sample includes 260,000 or so distinct CDR3 sequences, 12% of them seen just once. The sample here was PBMCs from the stem cell graft donor, taken from the stem cell graft. Receptor source: a human donor who donated a stem cell graft to a child with acute lymphoblastic leukemia. Both conserved end residues are part of each CDR3. The order of the fields is J gene, V gene, clone size, D gene, CDR3 DNA, CDR3 protein. A D gene is named only where the DNA matches it firmly. Expanded clones get a size class; other rows say once, few or many, or leave the size out.

j_gene: TRBJ1-5; v_gene: TRBV4-1; abundance: many; d_gene: NA; CDR3nt: TGCGCCAGCAGCCAAGAAGGCGGGGGATTCTCTAATCAGCCCCAGCATTTT; CDR3aa: CASSQEGGGFSNQPQHF
j_gene: TRBJ2-1; v_gene: TRBV6-1; abundance: many; d_gene: NA; CDR3nt: TGTGCCAGCGTCGGGGCCTTTTACAATGAGCAGTTCTTC; CDR3aa: CASVGAFYNEQFF
j_gene: TRBJ2-1; v_gene: TRBV12-3/TRBV12-4; abundance: many; d_gene: NA; CDR3nt: TGTGCCAGCAGTTTCCCAGGACAGATGAATGAGCAGTTCTTC; CDR3aa: CASSFPGQMNEQFF
j_gene: TRBJ2-3; v_gene: TRBV20-1; abundance: many; d_gene: TRBD2; CDR3nt: TGCAGTGCTACAGCGGGGACGGATACGCAGTATTTT; CDR3aa: CSATAGTDTQYF
j_gene: TRBJ2-5; v_gene: TRBV20-1; abundance: NA; d_gene: TRBD2; CDR3nt: TGCAGTGCTAGAGATGTGAGCGGGGGGGGAGAGACCCAGTACTTC; CDR3aa: CSARDVSGGGETQYF
j_gene: TRBJ1-5; v_gene: TRBV5-6; abundance: many; d_gene: NA; CDR3nt: TGTGCCAGCAGCCCGGGGGGGGTCAATCAGCATTTT; CDR3aa: CASSPGGVNQHF
j_gene: TRBJ2-7; v_gene: TRBV16; abundance: many; d_gene: NA; CDR3nt: TGTGCCAGCAGCCAATCGGACCGCTACGAGCAGTACTTC; CDR3aa: CASSQSDRYEQYF
j_gene: TRBJ2-7; v_gene: TRBV12-3/TRBV12-4; abundance: many; d_gene: NA; CDR3nt: TGTGCCAGCAGTTTCTCATCCAGGGGACACGAGCAGTACTTC; CDR3aa: CASSFSSRGHEQYF
j_gene: TRBJ2-1; v_gene: TRBV24-1; abundance: many; d_gene: NA; CDR3nt: TGTGCCACCAGTGATTCGAAAGCGGGTGCCTCCTACAATGAGCAGTTCTTC; CDR3aa: CATSDSKAGASYNEQFF
j_gene: TRBJ2-1; v_gene: TRBV5-1; abundance: many; d_gene: NA; CDR3nt: TGCGCCAGCAGCTTGAATCGCGGGACGGTGTACAATGAGCAGTTCTTC; CDR3aa: CASSLNRGTVYNEQFF
j_gene: TRBJ2-7; v_gene: TRBV6-5; abundance: many; d_gene: NA; CDR3nt: TGTGCCAGCAGTTACGGATCCCGACGGGGCGGCGAGCAGTACTTC; CDR3aa: CASSYGSRRGGEQYF
j_gene: TRBJ2-4; v_gene: TRBV6-5; abundance: many; d_gene: NA; CDR3nt: TGTGCCAGCGCACTGTTGATAGATCTAAACATTCAGTACTTC; CDR3aa: CASALLIDLNIQYF
j_gene: TRBJ1-2; v_gene: TRBV7-2; abundance: many; d_gene: NA; CDR3nt: TGTGCCAGCAGTAGGGACTATGGCTACACCTTC; CDR3aa: CASSRDYGYTF
j_gene: TRBJ1-1; v_gene: TRBV27; abundance: many; d_gene: NA; CDR3nt: TGTGCCAGCAGTTTATCCGGGCTTCTCACTGAAGCTTTCTTT; CDR3aa: CASSLSGLLTEAFF
j_gene: TRBJ2-1; v_gene: TRBV11-1; abundance: many; d_gene: NA; CDR3nt: TGTGCCAGCAAGGGGGAGGTCTCCTACAATGAGCAGTTCTTC; CDR3aa: CASKGEVSYNEQFF
j_gene: TRBJ2-2; v_gene: TRBV5-1; abundance: many; d_gene: TRBD1; CDR3nt: TGCGCCAGCAGCGCCAGGGGGACCCTGTCCGGGGAGCTGTTTTTT; CDR3aa: CASSARGTLSGELFF